What follows describes a single T cell receptor (beta chain). Germline V lookup: CDR1 LNHDA, CDR2 SQIVND (reference sequence). The J segment lost 3 bases and the V segment lost 4 bases, leaving 5 bases of the junction unmatched. This CDR3 contains 15 residues. This specimen belongs to a study of blood T cell repertoires in COVID-19. Study summary: In each case, the material was cDNA or gDNA derived from T cells, B-cell-depleted T cells, or PBMCs.

In the original processing: By means of reference gene primer amplification, nucleated cell counts were estimated. Profiled with immunoSEQ multiplex PCR; TCRdb holds only in-frame clones, not every one. V and J calls and clone size follow that table, whereas D and trimming were derived from the DNA. The repertoire holds nearly 110,000 clones, with approximately 88% as singletons. The receptor was isolated from a man aged 35 to 55 with active or convalescent COVID-19. V gene TRBV19 combines with J gene TRBJ1-5; TRBD1 matches 8 bases. Sample: peripheral blood. The CDR3 sequence is CASSTPGQANQPQHF. The CDR3, as DNA: TGTGCCAGTAGTACGCCGGGACAGGCCAATCAGCCCCAGCATTTT.